The 6 T cell receptor beta chains below come from one sample, sequenced in a study of spatial heterogeneity in lung cancer. Study-wide points: The study found that expanded intratumoral alpha and beta TCR counts tracked tumor mutation counts.

Described time point: sample taken at primary tumor resection. TCRdb reprocessed the 5' RACE reads via MiXCR and lists one record per CDR3 protein. This table has several thousand distinct CDR3 sequences, 8.5% to 9.5% appearing once. These receptors have no known antigen. Sample: lung tumor tissue, taken at surgery. The receptors here all came from a male donor with early-stage non-small cell lung cancer.

This clonotype came up many times. This chain links TRBV7-6 with TRBJ1-1, with D tentatively TRBD1 (6 bases). The germline CDR1 and CDR2 sequences are SGHVS and FNYEAQ. Trimming stripped 3 bases from V and 1 base from J, with 12 bases between. This CDR3 has 15 amino acids. The CDR3 spells CASSFGGGRNTEAFF. DNA of the CDR3: TGTGCCAGCAGCTTTGGAGGGGGACGGAACACTGAAGCTTTCTTT.

This clonotype was recorded many times. The gene calls are TRBV20-1 and TRBJ1-2; perhaps TRBD1 as D (6 bases). V lost 3 bases and J 2 bases, leaving 7 bases between the germline ends. This CDR3 is 12 amino acids long. Germline loops: CDR1 DFQATT, CDR2 SNEGSKA (reference sequence). The CDR3 DNA reads as TGCAGTGCTAGGGGGGCCAACTATGGCTACACCTTC. It yields the protein CSARGANYGYTF.

In its sample, this clonotype is medium-sized. The chain combines TRBV7-2 with TRBJ2-7; no reliable D call. Germline values: CDR1 SGHTA, CDR2 FQGNSA. V lost 5 bases and J 7 bases, leaving 12 bases between the germline ends. The CDR3 is 12 amino acids. CDR3 bases: TGTGCCAGCAGCCCCCGACCTGGGGAGCAGTACTTC. Translated: CASSPRPGEQYF.

As concerns this clonotype: A much bigger clone sits one base away, suggesting this may be a read error. This sequence joins TRBV6-6 and TRBJ2-3, with D tentatively TRBD1 or TRBD2 (5 bases each). V was trimmed by 7 bases and J by 0 bases, leaving 11 bases between them. The CDR3 contains 14 residues. From germline, CDR1 is MNHNY and CDR2 SVGAGI (reference sequence). In DNA, the CDR3 is TGTGCCAGCATGGACGGGGCTAGCACAGATACGCAGTATTTT. This codes for CASMDGASTDTQYF.

This clonotype was counted at least ten times. The V gene is TRBV12-3 or TRBV12-4, the J gene TRBJ2-7; D not resolved. V was trimmed by 4 bases and J by 3 bases, leaving 4 bases between them. The CDR3 runs 11 residues. The CDR3 is CASSSYYEQYF. CDR3 nucleotides: TGTGCCAGCAGTTCATACTACGAGCAGTACTTC.

This clonotype was seen a handful of times. The V gene is TRBV6-1, the J gene TRBJ2-1, with 10 bases matching TRBD1. Trimming at V came to 7 bases and at J to 8 bases, leaving 5 bases not matched to a gene. CDR3 size: 13 residues. CDR1 and CDR2 (germline): MNHNS, SASEGT. Here the CDR3 DNA reads TGTGCCAGCATGGGACAGGGGAGGCATGAGCAGTTCTTC. Protein: CASMGQGRHEQFF.